The present entry profiles one TCR beta chain with its context. The study amplified TCR beta CDR3 regions using RNA transcripts. An opening RT-PCR round employed HTBI primers and preceded a second-round multiplex PCR. In TCRdb, the multiplex PCR reads were re-called with MiXCR into one record per CDR3 protein. The table has about 550,000 distinct CDR3 sequences, roughly 39% seen once. The sample belongs to a study of Graves' ophthalmopathy and Graves' hyperthyroidism. Study-level background: Ophthalmopathy not arising within 18 months of follow-up defined hyperthyroidism as stable.

The CDR3 length is 11 residues. Germline V gene lookup returns CDR1 LGHNT and CDR2 FRNRAP. V was trimmed by 1 base and J by 13 bases, leaving 7 bases between them. The chain links TRBV12-5 to TRBJ1-4, with D possibly being TRBD1 (5 bases). The clonotype originates from an adult man with Graves' hyperthyroidism. The material sequenced was peripheral blood or thyroid tissue (not recorded which). This CDR3 reads CASGLGGGLFF. For the CDR3, the DNA is TGTGCTAGTGGTTTGGGGGGCGGACTGTTTTTT.